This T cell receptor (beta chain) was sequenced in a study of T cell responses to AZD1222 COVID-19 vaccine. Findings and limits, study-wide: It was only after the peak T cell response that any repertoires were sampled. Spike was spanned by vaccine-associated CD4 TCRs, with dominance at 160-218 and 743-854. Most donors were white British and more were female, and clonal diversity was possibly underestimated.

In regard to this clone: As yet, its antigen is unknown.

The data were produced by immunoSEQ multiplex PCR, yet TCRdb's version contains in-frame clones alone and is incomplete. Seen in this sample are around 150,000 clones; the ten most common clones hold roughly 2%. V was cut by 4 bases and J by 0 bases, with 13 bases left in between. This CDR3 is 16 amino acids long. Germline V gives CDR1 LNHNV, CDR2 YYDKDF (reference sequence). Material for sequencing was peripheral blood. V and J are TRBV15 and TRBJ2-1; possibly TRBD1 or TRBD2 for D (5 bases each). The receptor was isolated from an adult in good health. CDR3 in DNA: TGTGCCACCAGCAAACGGGACCCCAGCTCCTACAATGAGCAGTTCTTC. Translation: CATSKRDPSSYNEQFF.